Detailed here is one TCR beta chain. TCRdb derives one entry per CDR3 protein from the 5' RACE reads, leaving out DNA. The table for this sample gives some 160,000 distinct CDR3 sequences. CDR3 length equals 17 residues. The germline CDR1 and CDR2 sequences are SGHAT and FQNNGV. These data are taken from a study of monozygotic twins with inflammatory bowel disease. The chain recombines TRBV11-2 with TRBJ1-3; as DNA is missing, the TRBD1 call by TCRdb cannot be tested. The receptor comes from a human donor with ulcerative colitis or Crohn's disease, or a healthy co-twin of an affected twin (not recorded which). What was sequenced was blood. The CDR3 is CASSLVGTGNSGNTIYF.